This paragraph covers one T cell receptor beta chain sequence. Its recognized antigen is unknown. It has no much larger one-base neighbor in the sample; base qualities were not kept. The CDR3 has 16 amino acids, counting the end cysteine and phenylalanine. The DNA shown is the 48-base CDR3, in frame from base 1. V loses 5 bases at its end and J loses 3 bases; junction bases beyond the gene matches: 13. CDR1 and CDR2, looked up from the germline V gene (reference sequence), are SGHNT and YYREEE. Collaborating institutions collected whole blood in K2EDTA tubes following their own protocols. For TCRbeta analysis, collaborators shipped samples in one of three forms: frozen whole blood, isolated PBMCs, or DNA extracted from either of those sample types. These data belong to a study of blood T cell repertoires in COVID-19 (dated by TCRdb to about 2020). General notes on the study: The collaborator samples originated in the United States, Italy and Spain and spanned the acute and convalescent phases of COVID-19. The prospective study material was composed of cDNA or gDNA derived from T cells, B-cell-depleted T cells, or PBMCs. Deeply sampled blood TCRbeta repertoires from subjects exposed to, actively infected with, or recovered from COVID-19 were included in the dataset. The repertoires were made available in a free public database intended to serve as a resource for research on the immune response to SARS-CoV-2. The samples were drawn from two sources: the first 160 participants of the ongoing ImmuneRACE study, and some 1,300 subjects contributed by 6 global collaborators. The sample metadata nearly always contained a de-identified subject ID, COVID-19 status, age in years and sex. HLA class I and class II types, where available, came from metadata supplied by the sample provider rather than from assay-based typing. Beyond this particular receptor, the publication reports: The amount of clinical and demographic metadata varied by source and participant and was provided uncurated.

The immunoSEQ Assay, a bias-controlled multiplex PCR, was used to amplify TCRbeta CDR3 regions from genomic DNA. Concerning the study's data processing: The number of nucleated cells in each sample was estimated from the amplification of reference gene primers within the assay. To quantify the absolute abundance of each unique TCRbeta CDR3 rearrangement, sequence reads were collapsed and filtered. For each sample, productive Simpson clonality was calculated by taking the square root of Simpson's diversity index across productive rearrangements. In TCRdb, the immuneACCESS table is reduced to in-frame sequences with V and J assigned. These tables do not hold every clone; where another copy was compared, an unresolved V gene accounts for under half, and the others remain unexplained. The DNA gave D and trimming, while V, J and clone size come from that table. The sample data list 55,000 to 60,000 clones, and approximately 88% of these were observed just once. Approximately 15% of the sample comes from the top ten.

The sequencing sample was made of peripheral blood. The TCR originated in a man aged 65 to 79 with active COVID-19. The receptor chain draws on TRBV5-4 and TRBJ2-7; 8 bases in the junction line up with TRBD2. The DNA is TGTGCCAGCAGTAAATCCATAGCGGGGCTCTACTACGAGCAGTACTTC. This is translated as CASSKSIAGLYYEQYF.